This entry lists 19 T cell receptor beta chains sequenced from one sample in a study of CD8+ T cells in alopecia areata. The treatment was: oral pan-JAK inhibitor, 5-10 mg twice daily. RNA, once extracted, was reverse transcribed into cDNA for use as the sequencing template. Measured with immunoSEQ multiplex PCR; TCRdb has only the in-frame clones, and not every one. The data contain around 190,000 clones, 64% of them singletons. The sample was CD4+ T cells sorted from blood, taken at week 4, from a patient treated with tofacitinib. All receptors come from a human donor with alopecia areata.

This clone was found a few times. The V call is TRBV7-3, the J call TRBJ2-1, with D perhaps given as TRBD1 or TRBD2 (6 bases each). The CDR3 contains 16 residues. V lost 1 base, J lost 6 bases, and 16 bases lay in between. Germline assignment: CDR1 SGHTA and CDR2 FQGTGA. The chain's CDR3 is CASSLRGGAQGNEQFF. In DNA form, the CDR3 reads TGTGCCAGCAGCTTAAGAGGAGGGGCACAGGGCAATGAGCAGTTCTTC.

V and J are TRBV30 and TRBJ1-2; tentatively, D is TRBD1 (6 bases). The CDR3 totals 13 residues. The germline CDR1 and CDR2 sequences are GTSNPN and SVGIG (reference sequence). V was trimmed by 2 bases and J by 5 bases, leaving 12 bases between them. CDR3 protein: CAWSQGTIYGYTF. The CDR3 bases are TGTGCCTGGAGTCAAGGGACAATTTATGGCTACACCTTC. Complete variable domain (other parts from reference TRBV30 and TRBJ1-2): SQTIHQWPATLVQPVGSPLSLECTVEGTSNPNLYWYRQAAGRGLQLLFYSVGIGQISSEVPQNLSASRPQDRQFILSSKKLLLSDSGFYLCAWSQGTIYGYTFGSGTRLTVV.

This chain uses TRBV10-3 with TRBJ2-6; a possible D gene is TRBD2 (7 bases). This CDR3 has 15 amino acids. V was shortened by 2 bases and J by 7 bases, with 12 bases between the two germline ends. Germline V gene sequence: CDR1 ENHRY, CDR2 SYGVKD. CDR3 coding DNA: TGTGCCATCAGTGAGGGCGGGGGCCGTGCCAACGTCCTGACTTTC. As protein: CAISEGGGRANVLTF.

The rearrangement uses TRBV30 and TRBJ1-1, with a possible D match to TRBD1 (6 bases). The CDR3 totals 13 residues. V lost 5 bases to trimming and J lost 0 bases, with 10 bases between them. Per the germline V gene, CDR1 is GTSNPN and CDR2 is SVGIG (reference sequence). The CDR3 sequence: CAWATGMNTEAFF. CDR3 DNA sequence: TGTGCCTGGGCGACAGGCATGAACACTGAAGCTTTCTTT.

The J gene is TRBJ2-3, the V gene TRBV29-1, with 7 bases fitting TRBD2. Germline CDR1 is SQVTM and CDR2 is ANQGSEA. V dropped 5 bases and J dropped 2; count of bases not matched to a gene: 7. This CDR3 is 14 amino acids long. The CDR3 reads CSVKAGLHTDTQYF. Here the CDR3 DNA reads TGCAGCGTTAAAGCGGGGCTACACACAGATACGCAGTATTTT.

The chain joins TRBV7-9 to TRBJ1-6; D ambiguous. Germline V lookup: CDR1 SEHNR, CDR2 FQNEAQ (reference sequence). This CDR3 has 14 amino acids. The V end was cut by 5 bases, the J end by 10 bases, with 15 bases between. The CDR3 is CASSHDPGGSPLHF. The CDR3 DNA reads as TGTGCCAGCAGCCACGACCCAGGTGGCTCACCCCTCCACTTT. The entire variable domain, with the rest obtained from reference TRBV7-9 and TRBJ1-6, is as follows: DTGVSQNPRHKITKRGQNVTFRCDPISEHNRLYWYRQTLGQGPEFLTYFQNEAQLEKSRLLSDRFSAERPKGSFSTLEIQRTEQGDSAMYLCASSHDPGGSPLHFGNGTRLTVT.

The chain uses TRBV28 and TRBJ1-6, with D hard to call. This CDR3 has 12 residues. V dropped 4 bases and J dropped 9 bases, with 7 bases sitting between them. The germline V gene has CDR1 MDHEN and CDR2 SYDVKM. The CDR3: CASSSSVSPLHF. CDR3 sequence (DNA): TGTGCCAGCAGTTCTAGCGTTTCACCCCTCCACTTT.

Only a few counts were recorded for this clone. The rearrangement links TRBV19 to TRBJ2-1, with D maybe TRBD2 (5 bases). The CDR3 extends over 14 amino acids. The V end lost 7 bases, the J end lost 5 bases, and 15 bases lay between the germline ends. Per germline, CDR1 LNHDA and CDR2 SQIVND (reference sequence). The CDR3: CASKSRGRNNEQFF. CDR3 bases: TGTGCCAGTAAAAGTCGCGGGCGTAACAATGAGCAGTTCTTC.

This chain joins TRBV5-6 and TRBJ1-1; TRBD1 aligns across 12 bases. The CDR3 is made up of 15 amino acids. J lost 5 bases, V lost 4 bases, and 6 bases had no gene match. From germline, CDR1 is SGHDT and CDR2 YYEEEE. CDR3 protein: CASSQGQGAGTEAFF. CDR3 nucleotide sequence: TGTGCCAGCAGCCAGGGACAGGGGGCAGGGACTGAAGCTTTCTTT.

V is TRBV2 and J is TRBJ2-5; D could derive from TRBD1 or TRBD2 (5 bases each). V was cut by 6 bases and J by 1 base, with 15 bases left in between. Germline CDR1 is SNHLY and CDR2 is FYNNEI. The CDR3 is 15 amino acids. The DNA of the CDR3 is TGTGCCAGCAGGCGTTCCGGGACCCCCCAAGAGACCCAGTACTTC. Its translation is CASRRSGTPQETQYF.

The J gene is TRBJ1-6, the V gene TRBV9; maybe TRBD1 (5 bases). This CDR3 spans 15 amino acids. The germline V gene encodes CDR1 SGDLS and CDR2 YYNGEE. V dropped 0 bases and J dropped 6 bases, with 10 bases sitting between them. The CDR3 DNA follows: TGTGCCAGCAGCGTAGGGGGCAGGATTAATTCACCCCTCCACTTT. It translates to CASSVGGRINSPLHF.

CDR3 sequence: CASSVEMNTEAFF. The DNA for the CDR3 is TGTGCCAGCAGCGTTGAGATGAACACTGAAGCTTTCTTT. This chain connects TRBV9 to TRBJ1-1; no reliable D call. Per germline, CDR1 SGDLS and CDR2 YYNGEE. The V gene lost 2 bases and the J gene lost 0 bases, with 5 bases spanning the gap. The CDR3 extends over 13 amino acids. Complete variable domain (other parts from reference TRBV9 and TRBJ1-1): DSGVTQTPKHLITATGQRVTLRCSPRSGDLSVYWYQQSLDQGLQFLIQYYNGEERAKGNILERFSAQQFPDLHSELNLSSLELGDSALYFCASSVEMNTEAFFGQGTRLTVV.

The genes are TRBV2 and TRBJ2-2; TRBD2 is a possible D gene (7 bases). Per germline, CDR1 SNHLY and CDR2 FYNNEI. The CDR3 is made up of 14 amino acids. The V end lost 7 bases, the J end lost 5 bases, and 14 bases lay between the germline ends. CDR3 nucleotide sequence: TGTGCCAGCAACATCGGGGGGCCTACCGGGGAGCTGTTTTTT. This encodes CASNIGGPTGELFF.

V is TRBV2 and J is TRBJ2-1; 10 bases align to TRBD2. The CDR3 totals 11 residues. V lost 8 bases to trimming and J lost 13 bases; unmatched junction nucleotides: 5. Per the germline V gene, CDR1 is SNHLY and CDR2 is FYNNEI. This chain's CDR3 is CASQRGGLQFF. The DNA for the CDR3 is TGTGCCAGCCAGCGGGGGGGCCTCCAGTTCTTC.

This chain links TRBV7-9 with TRBJ2-2, with D uncertain. V was pared by 4 bases and J by 3 bases, with 3 bases between. Germline CDR1 and CDR2: SEHNR and FQNEAQ (reference sequence). The CDR3 totals 12 residues. In DNA, the CDR3 is TGTGCCAGCAGCTCATACACCGGGGAGCTGTTTTTT. Protein sequence: CASSSYTGELFF.

This sequence joins TRBV23-1 and TRBJ2-3; D gene ambiguous. TRBV23-1 is identified as an open reading frame with a role that is uncertain. The CDR3 runs to 16 residues. Deletions cut 6 bases from V and 4 bases from J, with 20 bases between. Here the CDR3 reads CASRAQFSTDADTQYF. The CDR3 bases are TGCGCCAGCAGGGCCCAATTCTCGACGGATGCAGATACGCAGTATTTT.

This sequence joins TRBV4-1 and TRBJ1-2, with a tentative D call TRBD1 (5 bases). Germline lookup yields CDR1 MGHRA and CDR2 YSYEKL. This CDR3 has 15 amino acids. V was shortened by 5 bases and J by 2 bases, with 15 bases between the two germline ends. For the CDR3, the DNA is TGCGCCAGCAGCTTACGTAGGGACGGGAACTATGGCTACACCTTC. It codes for CASSLRRDGNYGYTF.

The V call is TRBV5-1, the J call TRBJ1-1; 10 nucleotides line up with TRBD1. The ends lost 9 bases at V and 4 bases at J; junction bases unmatched: 9. Germline V gene lookup returns CDR1 SGHRS and CDR2 YFSETQ. The CDR3 spans 14 residues. CDR3 in amino acids: CATRQGATGTEAFF. As DNA, the CDR3 is TGCGCCACGAGACAGGGGGCCACTGGCACTGAAGCTTTCTTT.

The J gene is TRBJ1-6, the V gene TRBV18; D unresolved. V was shortened by 0 bases and J by 16 bases, with 16 bases between the two germline ends. Looked up from germline, CDR1 is KGHSH and CDR2 is LQKENI. The CDR3 extends over 14 amino acids. The CDR3 reads CASSPPSVPVALHF. The CDR3 DNA reads as TGTGCCAGCTCACCACCGTCTGTCCCCGTGGCACTCCACTTT.